The present T cell receptor beta chain was sequenced within a study of identical twins. Whole-study results and caveats: Within monozygotic twins, out-of-frame TCR alpha sharing was underestimated by the models.

A single record per CDR3 protein comes from TCRdb applying MiXCR to the 5' RACE reads. The sample consists of about 790,000 distinct CDR3 sequences, approximately 18% of them appearing once. As for this clonotype: What it recognizes is unknown.

Germline V gives CDR1 SGHTA, CDR2 FQGTGA. The CDR3 runs to 15 residues. After removal of 6 bases from V and 7 bases from J, the junction contained 11 bases not matched to a gene. These data were also reused for a study on T cells expressing NK-cell markers. That paper states: In 5 to 7 donors, dominant NKG2C+ clonotypes were roughly 1.0-8% of CD8+ T cells.

The chain links TRBV7-3 to TRBJ2-1, with 8 bases aligning to TRBD2. The clonotype originates from a young woman in good health. Sequenced: PBMCs. In DNA form, the CDR3 reads TGTGCCAGCAGGCCCCAGGCCGGGGGGGCTAATGAGCAGTTCTTC. It yields the protein CASRPQAGGANEQFF.